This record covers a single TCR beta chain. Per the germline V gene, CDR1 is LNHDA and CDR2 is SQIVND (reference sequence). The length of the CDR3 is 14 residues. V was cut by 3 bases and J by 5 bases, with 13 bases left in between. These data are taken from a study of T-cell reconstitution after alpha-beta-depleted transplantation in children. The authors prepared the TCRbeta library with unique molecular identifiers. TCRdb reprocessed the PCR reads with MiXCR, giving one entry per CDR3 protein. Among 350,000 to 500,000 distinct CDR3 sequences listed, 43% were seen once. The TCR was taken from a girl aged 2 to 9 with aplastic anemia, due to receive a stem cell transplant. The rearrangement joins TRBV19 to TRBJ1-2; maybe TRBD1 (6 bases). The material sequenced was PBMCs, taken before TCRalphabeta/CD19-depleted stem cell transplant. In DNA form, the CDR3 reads TGTGCCAGTAGTATTCGGACAGTTATTTATGGCTACACCTTC. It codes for CASSIRTVIYGYTF.